The rows below give T cell receptor beta chains drawn from one sample of a study of blood T cell repertoires in COVID-19. TCRdb's table, derived via immunoSEQ multiplex PCR, lists solely in-frame clones and lacks some. The sample shows about 230,000 clones, roughly 80% of them seen only once. Sequencing was performed on peripheral blood. The receptors stem from a middle-aged man with active or convalescent COVID-19. Both conserved end residues are part of each CDR3. The D gene is left open where the match is weak. For some rows the clone size is stated as once, few or many, or as a class when expanded; others skip it.

clone_size	v_call	j_call	d_call	cdr3_aa	cdr3_nt
.	TRBV4-2	TRBJ1-3	.	CASTPDSSGNTIYF	TGTGCCAGCACCCCCGACAGCTCTGGAAACACCATATATTTT
few	TRBV9	TRBJ2-5	.	CASSPGTSGVYETQYF	TGTGCCAGCAGCCCGGGGACTTCCGGGGTTTACGAGACCCAGTACTTC
.	TRBV2	TRBJ1-5	.	CASSERQGDNQPQHF	TGTGCCAGCAGTGAACGGCAGGGCGACAATCAGCCCCAGCATTTT
.	TRBV13	TRBJ2-1	.	CASSLHKNEQFF	TGTGCCAGCAGCCTCCACAAAAATGAGCAGTTCTTC
.	TRBV6-1	TRBJ2-1	TRBD2	CASSDSASGVRGNEQFF	TGTGCCAGCAGTGATTCGGCTAGCGGGGTGCGGGGAAATGAGCAGTTCTTC
.	TRBV4-2	TRBJ2-7	.	CASSQLGYEQYF	TGTGCCAGCAGCCAACTAGGCTACGAGCAGTACTTC
.	TRBV11-2	TRBJ2-3	TRBD2	CASTPGGGGTDTQYF	TGTGCCAGCACCCCGGGGGGGGGAGGGACAGATACGCAGTATTTT
few	TRBV5-1	TRBJ1-2	TRBD1	CASSPGQGGIYGYTF	TGCGCCAGCAGCCCAGGACAGGGGGGAATCTATGGCTACACCTTC
.	TRBV12-5	TRBJ2-1	TRBD1	CASGLGTGVEQFF	TGTGCTAGTGGTTTGGGCACAGGGGTTGAGCAGTTCTTC
.	TRBV6-6	TRBJ1-3	.	CASSRRLGGDPGNTIYF	TGTGCCAGCAGTCGCCGCCTGGGGGGTGACCCTGGAAACACCATATATTTT
.	TRBV12-2	TRBJ2-7	.	CASRLSYEQYF	TGTGCAAGTCGCTTATCTTACGAGCAGTACTTC
.	TRBV14	TRBJ2-1	TRBD1	CASSLLTGTVYNEQFF	TGTGCCAGCAGTCTACTTACCGGGACAGTTTACAATGAGCAGTTCTTC
.	TRBV19	TRBJ1-1	.	CASSIDGGVGTEAFF	TGTGCCAGTAGTATAGATGGGGGCGTCGGCACTGAAGCTTTCTTT
.	TRBV6-5	TRBJ1-6	.	CASSYSPRNPAPLHF	TGTGCCAGCAGTTACTCCCCCAGAAACCCCGCACCCCTCCACTTT
.	TRBV10-3	TRBJ1-5	.	CAISGESNQPQHF	TGTGCCATCAGCGGAGAGAGCAATCAGCCCCAGCATTTT
.	TRBV29-1	TRBJ1-1	.	CSAGSQNTEAFF	TGCAGTGCCGGCAGCCAGAACACTGAAGCTTTCTTT
once	TRBV28	TRBJ1-4	.	CASSSTASNEKLFF	TGTGCCAGCAGTTCGACAGCTTCTAATGAAAAACTGTTTTTT
.	TRBV12-3/TRBV12-4	TRBJ2-1	.	CASSGVQGNEQFF	TGTGCCAGCAGTGGGGTACAGGGAAATGAGCAGTTCTTC
.	TRBV7-3	TRBJ1-2	TRBD1	CASSINRGLDGYTF	TGTGCCAGCAGCATAAACAGGGGTCTCGATGGCTACACCTTC
.	TRBV3-1/TRBV3-2	TRBJ2-7	TRBD1	CASSRGQGDAYEQYF	TGTGCCAGCAGCCGGGGACAGGGGGACGCCTACGAGCAGTACTTC
.	TRBV12-3/TRBV12-4	TRBJ1-4	.	CASSPGTSLFF	TGTGCCAGCAGTCCCGGGACAAGTCTGTTTTTT
.	TRBV27	TRBJ1-1	.	CASSLTRTLNTEAFF	TGTGCCAGCAGTTTAACGAGGACATTGAACACTGAAGCTTTCTTT
.	TRBV5-6	TRBJ2-1	.	CASSPTSRGNEQFF	TGTGCCAGCAGCCCGACCTCACGAGGGAATGAGCAGTTCTTC
.	TRBV2	TRBJ2-5	.	CASREGGETQYF	TGTGCCAGCAGAGAGGGGGGGGAGACCCAGTACTTC
once	TRBV19	TRBJ2-7	.	CASSIRRGDEQYF	TGTGCCAGTAGTATCAGAAGGGGCGACGAGCAGTACTTC
.	TRBV9	TRBJ2-7	TRBD1	CASSVSGQGSYEQYF	TGTGCCAGCAGCGTCTCGGGACAGGGCTCCTACGAGCAGTACTTC
.	TRBV2	TRBJ1-5	.	CASTNSNQPQHF	TGTGCCAGCACCAATAGCAATCAGCCCCAGCATTTT
.	TRBV19	TRBJ1-1	TRBD1	CASSIWDRGRTEAFF	TGTGCCAGTAGTATCTGGGACAGGGGTCGGACTGAAGCTTTCTTT
.	TRBV19	TRBJ1-4	.	CASSSPGSPNEKLFF	TGTGCCAGTAGTAGCCCGGGGAGCCCTAATGAAAAACTGTTTTTT
.	TRBV6-5	TRBJ1-4	.	CASSYGHSSNEKLFF	TGTGCCAGCAGTTACGGACATTCCTCGAATGAAAAACTGTTTTTT
.	TRBV6-6	TRBJ1-2	.	CASEKGALNYGYTF	TGTGCCAGCGAAAAGGGAGCTCTTAACTATGGCTACACCTTC
.	TRBV30	TRBJ2-1	TRBD2	CAWGPTSGGAHEQFF	TGTGCCTGGGGCCCGACTAGCGGGGGAGCCCATGAGCAGTTCTTC
.	TRBV11-2	TRBJ2-1	.	CASSTSLTGKQFF	TGTGCCAGCAGCACCTCCTTAACGGGGAAGCAGTTCTTC
.	TRBV3-1/TRBV3-2	TRBJ1-3	.	CASSQGRGQRVFSGNTIYF	TGTGCCAGCAGCCAAGGAAGGGGACAAAGAGTCTTCTCTGGAAACACCATATATTTT
few	TRBV29-1	TRBJ1-1	TRBD1	CSAMTGWQGEAFF	TGCAGCGCAATGACAGGGTGGCAGGGTGAAGCTTTCTTT
.	TRBV15	TRBJ2-7	.	CATSRDAGRNEQYF	TGTGCCACCAGCAGAGATGCAGGGCGGAACGAGCAGTACTTC
once	TRBV25-1	TRBJ1-1	TRBD1	CASTRGLRTEAFF	TGTGCCAGCACGAGGGGGCTGCGAACTGAAGCTTTCTTT
.	TRBV16	TRBJ1-4	.	CASSRSPAGEKLFF	TGTGCCAGCAGCCGGAGTCCGGCGGGGGAAAAACTGTTTTTT
.	TRBV11-3	TRBJ1-1	.	CASSSTENTEAFF	TGTGCCAGCAGCTCCACAGAAAACACTGAAGCTTTCTTT
.	TRBV11-1	TRBJ2-7	.	CASSSTGMYEQYF	TGTGCCAGCAGCTCTACAGGGATGTACGAGCAGTACTTC
.	TRBV10-1	TRBJ2-1	.	CASSLRGLAGEQFF	TGCGCCAGCAGTCTCAGGGGCCTGGCGGGTGAGCAGTTCTTC
.	TRBV15	TRBJ2-7	TRBD1	CATSRMPGQSALGSYEQYF	TGTGCCACCAGCAGAATGCCGGGACAGTCTGCCTTGGGTTCCTACGAGCAGTACTTC
.	TRBV5-1	TRBJ1-5	TRBD1	CASSTLWTGVSNQPQHF	TGCGCCAGCAGCACCCTATGGACAGGGGTGAGCAATCAGCCCCAGCATTTT
few	TRBV11-3	TRBJ2-3	TRBD2	CASSLGGATDTQYF	TGTGCCAGCAGCCTCGGGGGGGCTACAGATACGCAGTATTTT
.	TRBV5-8	TRBJ1-2	TRBD1	CASSTRDRNYGYTF	TGTGCCAGCAGCACCCGGGACAGAAACTATGGCTACACCTTC
.	TRBV19	TRBJ1-4	TRBD1	CASSRVGTGNEKLFF	TGTGCCAGTAGCAGGGTCGGGACAGGGAATGAAAAACTGTTTTTT
.	TRBV11-2	TRBJ1-3	.	CASSSRLSGNTIYF	TGTGCCAGCAGCTCACGACTCTCTGGAAACACCATATATTTT
.	TRBV4-1	TRBJ2-7	.	CASSQYLNTYEQYF	TGCGCCAGCAGCCAATATCTTAATACCTACGAGCAGTACTTC
.	TRBV20-1	TRBJ1-1	.	CSASPPAGLNTEAFF	TGCAGTGCTAGTCCCCCAGCGGGCCTTAACACTGAAGCTTTCTTT
once	TRBV12-5	TRBJ1-1	.	CASGLEGYTEAFF	TGTGCTAGTGGTTTGGAGGGGTACACTGAAGCTTTCTTT
.	TRBV4-1	TRBJ2-2	TRBD1	CASSQARGRHGELFF	TGCGCCAGCAGCCAGGCCAGGGGGCGCCACGGGGAGCTGTTTTTT
.	TRBV7-3	TRBJ1-4	.	CASSLTLPPRAEKLFF	TGTGCCAGCAGCTTAACGTTGCCCCCGCGGGCGGAAAAACTGTTTTTT
.	TRBV30	TRBJ2-7	.	CAWSASQFEQYF	TGTGCCTGGAGCGCCTCCCAGTTCGAGCAGTACTTC
.	TRBV7-2	TRBJ2-3	.	CASSQDWGTDTQYF	TGTGCCAGCAGCCAAGACTGGGGCACAGATACGCAGTATTTT
.	TRBV18	TRBJ1-3	.	CASSPRSLSGNTIYF	TGTGCCAGCTCACCACGGTCACTCTCTGGAAACACCATATATTTT
.	TRBV7-8	TRBJ1-1	TRBD1	CASSLGGQASGSTEAFF	TGTGCCAGCAGCTTAGGGGGACAGGCATCGGGGAGCACTGAAGCTTTCTTT
few	TRBV3-1/TRBV3-2	TRBJ1-1	.	CASSQSDGSTEAFF	TGTGCCAGCAGCCAGAGTGACGGGAGCACTGAAGCTTTCTTT